These 24 T cell receptor beta chains were sequenced from one sample in a study of blood T cell repertoires in COVID-19. Only in-frame clones appear in the TCRdb table, and some are missing; sequencing was by immunoSEQ multiplex PCR. The data hold 250,000 to 350,000 clones, with around 90% observed a single time. Material for sequencing was peripheral blood. The receptors derive from a woman between 45 and 60 years old who had recovered from COVID-19.

This chain uses TRBV10-3 with TRBJ2-1, with unresolved D. The CDR3 has 13 amino acids. V lost 7 bases and J 3 bases, leaving 10 bases between the germline ends. Germline CDR1 ENHRY, CDR2 SYGVKD. The CDR3 region has the DNA TGTGCCATCAATGGAGCTCTCTACAATGAGCAGTTCTTC. It translates to CAINGALYNEQFF.

The V call is TRBV10-3, the J call TRBJ2-5; TRBD1 agrees at 8 bases. CDR3 length: 16 residues. With 11 bases clipped from V and 1 base from J, the junction kept 15 bases outside the gene matches. The germline CDR1 and CDR2 sequences are ENHRY and SYGVKD. The CDR3 loop reads CAVKGLPGGAQETQYF. The CDR3 nucleotides read TGTGCCGTAAAGGGCCTCCCAGGGGGCGCCCAAGAGACCCAGTACTTC.

A single count supports this clone. The J gene is TRBJ1-5, the V gene TRBV7-9; D not resolved. Trimming shortened V by 5 bases and J by 3 bases, and 8 bases separated the two germline ends. The germline CDR1 and CDR2 sequences are SEHNR and FQNEAQ (reference sequence). This CDR3 has 13 amino acids. In DNA, the CDR3 is TGTGCCAGCAGCAAAAAGCACAATCAGCCCCAGCATTTT. Its translation is CASSKKHNQPQHF.

The rearrangement uses TRBV13 and TRBJ2-3, with 7 nucleotides matching TRBD2. Germline CDR1 and CDR2: PRHDT and FYEKMQ (reference sequence). This CDR3 comprises 15 residues. The J segment lost 1 base and the V segment lost 5 bases, leaving 6 bases of the junction unmatched. The CDR3 DNA sequence: TGTGCCAGCAGCCTGCGGGAGAAGGGCACAGATACGCAGTATTTT. Translating it yields CASSLREKGTDTQYF.

This clone was detected once. The genes are TRBV9 and TRBJ1-5, with TRBD1 matching 7 bases. The CDR3 consists of 14 residues. CDR1 is SGDLS and CDR2 is YYNGEE in the germline V gene. V shed 4 bases, J shed 5 bases, and the junction held 6 bases outside the gene matches. The CDR3 DNA sequence: TGTGCCAGCAGCCCCAGGGACAGCTATCAGCCCCAGCATTTT. Its protein is CASSPRDSYQPQHF.

The chain recombines TRBV4-3 with TRBJ2-2; D not resolved. V was cut by 1 base and J by 2 bases, with 8 bases left in between. CDR3 length: 15 amino acids. Looked up from germline, CDR1 is LGHNA and CDR2 is YSLEER. CDR3 DNA sequence: TGCGCCAGCAGCCAAGTAGTGTCAAACACCGGGGAGCTGTTTTTT. Protein product: CASSQVVSNTGELFF.

This rearrangement joins TRBV18 to TRBJ2-7; D unclear. CDR3 length: 13 residues. In germline, CDR1 is KGHSH, CDR2 LQKENI. The V end was cut by 4 bases, the J end by 7 bases, with 14 bases between. The CDR3 loop reads CASSLKINSEQYF. The CDR3 bases are TGTGCCAGCTCACTGAAAATAAACAGTGAGCAGTACTTC.

The genes are TRBV29-1 and TRBJ1-1, with 7 bases identical to TRBD1. With V trimmed by 8 bases and J by 4 bases, 13 bases remained unmatched. CDR3 size: 14 residues. Per germline, CDR1 SQVTM and CDR2 ANQGSEA. The CDR3 coding sequence is TGCAGCTCTGTTCGTCCGACAGGGACCACTGAAGCTTTCTTT. Protein product: CSSVRPTGTTEAFF.

This clone was seen only once. The CDR3 nucleotides read TGTGCCAGCTCACCACGACAGGAGAGCATGGGAACTGAAGCTTTCTTT. Protein product: CASSPRQESMGTEAFF. V is TRBV18 and J is TRBJ1-1, with D possibly matching TRBD1 (6 bases). Germline assignment: CDR1 KGHSH and CDR2 LQKENI. The CDR3 consists of 16 residues. Between the trimmed V and J ends, which lost 1 base and 5 bases, there was a span of 17 bases.

This chain uses TRBV2 with TRBJ2-3; 8 bases line up with TRBD1. Germline CDR1 reads SNHLY; CDR2 reads FYNNEI. The trim removed 3 bases at V and 3 bases at J, leaving 5 bases unmatched. This CDR3 contains 15 residues. CDR3 region: CASSDMDRATDTQYF. DNA of the CDR3: TGTGCCAGCAGTGATATGGACAGGGCAACAGATACGCAGTATTTT.

V is TRBV5-1 and J is TRBJ2-5, with TRBD1 matching 11 bases. The CDR3 extends over 16 amino acids. Germline V CDR1 and CDR2: SGHRS, YFSETQ. J gave up 6 bases and V 0 bases, and 7 bases lay outside the gene matches. CDR3 region: CASSLAGQGARKTQYF. DNA for the CDR3: TGCGCCAGCAGCTTGGCCGGACAGGGGGCAAGGAAGACCCAGTACTTC.

This chain joins TRBV30 and TRBJ2-6; tentative D call: TRBD1 (5 bases). The CDR3 extends over 14 amino acids. V dropped 4 bases and J dropped 2 bases, with 9 bases sitting between them. Germline loops: CDR1 GTSNPN, CDR2 SVGIG (reference sequence). This CDR3 is CAWKIQAGANVLTF. For the CDR3, the DNA is TGTGCCTGGAAGATACAGGCTGGGGCCAACGTCCTGACTTTC.

The rearrangement uses TRBV27 and TRBJ2-7; D remains unclear. V lost 4 bases to trimming and J lost 5 bases, with 15 bases between them. The CDR3 runs to 14 residues. Germline V gene data show CDR1 as MNHEY and CDR2 as SMNVEV (reference sequence). The CDR3 region has the DNA TGTGCCAGCAGTTCGTGGAGAGGAGTCCACGAGCAGTACTTC. Amino acid sequence: CASSSWRGVHEQYF.

The V call is TRBV5-1, the J call TRBJ2-3, with 8 positions matching TRBD1. This CDR3 is 15 amino acids long. Losses at the gene ends were 4 bases for V and 7 bases for J; bases not matched to a gene: 11. Per the germline V gene, CDR1 is SGHRS and CDR2 is YFSETQ. Here the CDR3 reads CASSPMTGDANTQYF. In DNA, the CDR3 is TGCGCCAGCAGCCCTATGACAGGGGACGCGAATACGCAGTATTTT.

CDR3 residues: CASSLGQGTYEQYF. The CDR3 DNA is TGTGCCAGCAGCCTGGGACAGGGAACCTACGAGCAGTACTTC. The rearrangement uses TRBV14 and TRBJ2-7; 9 bases align to TRBD1. The V gene end was trimmed by 4 bases and the J gene end by 2 bases; junction bases not matched to a gene: 3. The germline V gene encodes CDR1 SGHDN and CDR2 FVKESK. This CDR3 contains 14 residues.

This clone is a singleton in its sample. The chain recombines TRBV7-2 with TRBJ2-2, with a weak D call TRBD2 (7 bases). This CDR3 has 16 residues. Germline V lookup: CDR1 SGHTA, CDR2 FQGNSA. With 2 bases removed from V and 8 bases from J, the gap between germline ends came to 18 bases. The CDR3 spells CASSLFGRGVAGELFF. The CDR3 region has the DNA TGTGCCAGCAGCTTATTTGGGAGGGGGGTGGCGGGGGAGCTGTTTTTT.

The chain recombines TRBV7-3 with TRBJ1-3; D is unclear. CDR1 SGHTA and CDR2 FQGTGA come from the germline V gene. The V end was cut by 5 bases, the J end by 7 bases, with 18 bases between. This CDR3 has 15 residues. The CDR3 DNA reads as TGTGCCAGCAGCCCCAGGCACGGCCTTGGTAACACCATATATTTT. It encodes CASSPRHGLGNTIYF.

This rearrangement joins TRBV9 to TRBJ2-1, with D possibly TRBD2 on 6 matching bases. Germline V CDR1 and CDR2: SGDLS, YYNGEE. This CDR3 contains 15 residues. Trimming took 4 bases from V and 1 from J, leaving 12 bases between them. The DNA for the CDR3 is TGTGCCAGCAGCCTCTCGGCGGGGTCCTACAATGAGCAGTTCTTC. This gives the protein CASSLSAGSYNEQFF.

The J gene is TRBJ1-2, the V gene TRBV7-9; weak D call: TRBD1 (6 bases). CDR1 SEHNR and CDR2 FQNEAQ come from the germline V gene (reference sequence). V was pared by 7 bases and J by 3 bases, with 15 bases between. This CDR3 has 14 amino acids. As DNA, the CDR3 is TGTGCCAGCATCGCTTATGGGGGCGACTATGGCTACACCTTC. Its protein product is CASIAYGGDYGYTF.

The V gene is TRBV29-1, the J gene TRBJ1-1, with 8 bases that match TRBD1. CDR1 and CDR2 from the germline V gene are SQVTM and ANQGSEA. Losses at the gene ends were 4 bases for V and 5 bases for J; bases not matched to a gene: 12. CDR3 length equals 15 residues. DNA for the CDR3: TGCAGCGTTGTTGCTCAGGGGGCCCCTCGGACTGAAGCTTTCTTT. This sequence encodes CSVVAQGAPRTEAFF. Together with reference TRBV29-1 and TRBJ1-1, the CDR3 gives the full variable domain: SAVISQKPSRDICQRGTSLTIQCQVDSQVTMMFWYRQQPGQSLTLIATANQGSEATYESGFVIDKFPISRPNLTFSTLTVSNMSPEDSSIYLCSVVAQGAPRTEAFFGQGTRLTVV.

The chain is built from TRBV5-1 and TRBJ2-3, with 14 bases fitting TRBD2. The CDR3 covers 17 residues. CDR1 is SGHRS, CDR2 YFSETQ, per germline. Trimming took 5 bases from V and 2 from J; bases not matched to a gene: 7. Here the CDR3 DNA reads TGCGCCAGCAGAGGACTAGCGGGGGGCGGAAACACAGATACGCAGTATTTT. It translates to CASRGLAGGGNTDTQYF.

This clone appeared a few times. The CDR3 nucleotides are TGCGCCAGCAGTCAGGGACAGAACACTGAAGCTTTCTTT. Amino acid sequence: CASSQGQNTEAFF. This chain uses TRBV23-1 with TRBJ1-1; TRBD1 is a possible D gene (6 bases). TRBV23-1 is flagged as an ORF with uncertain function. Trimming removed 3 bases at V and 1 base at J, with 6 bases between. The CDR3 is made up of 13 amino acids.

The J gene is TRBJ1-6, the V gene TRBV2; the D gene is possibly TRBD1 (6 bases). V shed 5 bases and J shed 4 bases, with 9 bases lying between them. CDR1 SNHLY and CDR2 FYNNEI come from the germline V gene. The CDR3 sequence is 14 residues long. CDR3 bases: TGTGCCAGCAGTTACAGGGATTATAATTCACCCCTCCACTTT. Protein product: CASSYRDYNSPLHF.

The chain has TRBV10-3 and TRBJ2-2; TRBD1 matches at 7 bases. Trimming at V came to 5 bases and at J to 5 bases, leaving 8 bases not matched to a gene. The CDR3 spans 15 residues. Germline CDR1 and CDR2: ENHRY and SYGVKD. The CDR3 coding sequence is TGTGCCATCAGTACTACAGGGGTTGCTACCGGGGAGCTGTTTTTT. Its translation is CAISTTGVATGELFF.